This T cell receptor (beta chain) was recorded in a study of control samples from healthy donors and cancer patients. Only a few counts were recorded for this clone. The protocol was immunoSEQ multiplex PCR, while the TCRdb copy is restricted to in-frame clones and leaves out a portion. In the table there are more than 75,000 clones, approximately 84% of which are singletons. Germline assignment: CDR1 SGHTA and CDR2 FQGTGA. The V end was cut by 0 bases, the J end by 6 bases, with 11 bases between. The CDR3 runs to 14 residues. The rearrangement uses TRBV7-3 and TRBJ1-2; a possible D gene is TRBD1 (5 bases). The receptor was isolated from a man between 65 and 80 years old with lung cancer. The specimen sequenced was PBMCs. CDR3 DNA sequence: TGTGCCAGCAGCTTAACCCCGGGGGGTGATGGCTACACCTTC. It codes for CASSLTPGGDGYTF.